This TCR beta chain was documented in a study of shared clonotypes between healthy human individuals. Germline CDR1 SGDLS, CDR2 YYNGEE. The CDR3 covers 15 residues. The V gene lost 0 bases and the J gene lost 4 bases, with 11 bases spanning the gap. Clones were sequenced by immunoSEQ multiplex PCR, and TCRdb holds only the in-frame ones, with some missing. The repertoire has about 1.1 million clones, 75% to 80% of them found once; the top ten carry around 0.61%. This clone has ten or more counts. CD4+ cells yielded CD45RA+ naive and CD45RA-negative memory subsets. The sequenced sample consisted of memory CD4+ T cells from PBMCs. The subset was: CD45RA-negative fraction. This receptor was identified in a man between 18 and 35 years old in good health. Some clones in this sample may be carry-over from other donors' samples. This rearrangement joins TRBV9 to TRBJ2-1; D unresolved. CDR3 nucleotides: TGTGCCAGCAGCGTAGCGAAGCGTCGTTACAATGAGCAGTTCTTC. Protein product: CASSVAKRRYNEQFF.